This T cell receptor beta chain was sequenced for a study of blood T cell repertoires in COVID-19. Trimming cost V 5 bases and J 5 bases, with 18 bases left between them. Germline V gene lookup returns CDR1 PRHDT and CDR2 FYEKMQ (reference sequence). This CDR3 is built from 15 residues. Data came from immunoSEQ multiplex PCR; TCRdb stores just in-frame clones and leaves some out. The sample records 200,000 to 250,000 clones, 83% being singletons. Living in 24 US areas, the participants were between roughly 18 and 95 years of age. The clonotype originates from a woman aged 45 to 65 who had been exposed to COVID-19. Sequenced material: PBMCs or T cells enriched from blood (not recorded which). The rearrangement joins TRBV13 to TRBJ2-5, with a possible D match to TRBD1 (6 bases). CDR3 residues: CASSLGRGNWETQYF. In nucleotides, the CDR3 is TGTGCCAGCAGCCTGGGAAGGGGGAATTGGGAGACCCAGTACTTC.